These 8 T cell receptor beta chains originate from one sample sequenced in a study of OX40 agonist ivuxolimab in advanced cancers. Profiling relied on immunoSEQ multiplex PCR, and the TCRdb table lists in-frame clones only, not all of them. The sample gives 80,000 or so clones, more than 85% of which show up once; roughly 8% is in the top ten. The sequencing here drew on CD4+ or CD8+ T cells sorted from blood, taken in a trial of the OX40 agonist ivuxolimab. The receptors come from an adult with an advanced solid tumor such as melanoma, head and neck, liver or kidney cancer.

This chain links TRBV2 with TRBJ1-2; D possibly corresponds to TRBD1 (5 bases). Germline V gene lookup returns CDR1 SNHLY and CDR2 FYNNEI. Deletions cut 5 bases from V and 2 bases from J, with 15 bases between. CDR3 length: 15 amino acids. The CDR3 region has the DNA TGTGCCAGCAGTAAACAAGGGACGCACAACTATGGCTACACCTTC. Amino acid sequence: CASSKQGTHNYGYTF. Looking up the rest from reference TRBV2 and TRBJ1-2 gives the full variable domain: EPEVTQTPSHQVTQMGQEVILRCVPISNHLYFYWYRQILGQKVEFLVSFYNNEISEKSEIFDDQFSVERPDGSNFTLKIRSTKLEDSAMYFCASSKQGTHNYGYTFGSGTRLTVV.

This chain links TRBV25-1 with TRBJ2-4, with 8 bases lining up with TRBD2. Germline values: CDR1 MGHDK, CDR2 SYGVNS. V was clipped by 2 bases and J by 0 bases; unmatched bases: 6. The CDR3 is 17 amino acids. This CDR3 reads CASSEGIAGLAKNIQYF. CDR3 bases: TGTGCCAGCAGTGAAGGTATAGCGGGGCTAGCCAAAAACATTCAGTACTTC.

The chain joins TRBV19 to TRBJ1-5; a weak D match, TRBD1 (5 bases). The V and J ends lost 5 bases and 6 bases respectively, with 17 bases between them. CDR1 LNHDA and CDR2 SQIVND come from the germline V gene (reference sequence). This CDR3 spans 15 amino acids. For the CDR3, the DNA is TGTGCCAGTAGTGAGCAACCGGGACGGAGTCAGCCCCAGCATTTT. Its protein is CASSEQPGRSQPQHF.

This clone appeared a few times. The rearrangement joins TRBV6-5 to TRBJ2-2; D gene unclear. The germline V and J ends were trimmed by 7 bases and 0 bases, with 6 bases remaining between them. Germline V gene sequence: CDR1 MNHEY, CDR2 SVGAGI. This CDR3 contains 13 residues. Here the CDR3 DNA reads TGTGCCAGCATCCGGGCGAACACCGGGGAGCTGTTTTTT. This gives the protein CASIRANTGELFF.

The chain recombines TRBV4-3 with TRBJ2-7; tentatively, D is TRBD2 (7 bases). CDR1 and CDR2 from the germline V gene are LGHNA and YSLEER. Trimming cost V 0 bases and J 3 bases, with 12 bases left between them. The CDR3 extends over 15 amino acids. DNA for the CDR3: TGCGCCAGCAGCCAAGATAGGGGGGGGGTCTACGAGCAGTACTTC. Its translation is CASSQDRGGVYEQYF.

This chain joins TRBV29-1 and TRBJ1-2, with 8 bases aligning to TRBD1. J was trimmed by 5 bases and V by 4 bases; bases with no gene match: 6. Germline CDR1 is SQVTM and CDR2 is ANQGSEA. The CDR3 extends over 13 amino acids. CDR3 DNA sequence: TGCAGCGTTGTACAGGGACAGGCATATGGCTACACCTTC. Translation: CSVVQGQAYGYTF. Supplemented by reference TRBV29-1 and TRBJ1-2, the full variable domain reads SAVISQKPSRDICQRGTSLTIQCQVDSQVTMMFWYRQQPGQSLTLIATANQGSEATYESGFVIDKFPISRPNLTFSTLTVSNMSPEDSSIYLCSVVQGQAYGYTFGSGTRLTVV.

This chain connects TRBV19 to TRBJ2-7; 9 bases match TRBD1. CDR3 size: 15 residues. V shed 3 bases and J 3 bases; nucleotides not matched to a gene: 6. Germline V gene data show CDR1 as LNHDA and CDR2 as SQIVND (reference sequence). The CDR3 DNA sequence: TGTGCCAGTAGTATCGACAGGGGGGGAAGCTACGAGCAGTACTTC. Amino acids: CASSIDRGGSYEQYF.

The V call is TRBV7-2, the J call TRBJ1-2; D not resolved. CDR1 is SGHTA, CDR2 FQGNSA, per germline. The CDR3 spans 15 residues. V was cut by 1 base and J by 4 bases, with 13 bases left in between. The CDR3 protein is CASSLVSQGTYGYTF. The CDR3 DNA reads TGTGCCAGCAGCTTAGTATCCCAAGGCACCTATGGCTACACCTTC.